The entry below describes one T cell receptor beta chain. Enrollees, roughly 18 to 90 years old, lived in 25 or so US areas. Which cohort a participant joined came from the clinical history participants gave. The sample comes from a study of blood T cell repertoires in COVID-19. In the source study's methods: Nucleated cell counts were estimated from reference gene primer amplification. The repertoire was sequenced with immunoSEQ multiplex PCR; TCRdb's copy has only in-frame clones and lacks some. That table is the source of V, J and clone size, and D and trimming were worked out from the DNA. Of 130,000 to 150,000 clones in the sample, roughly 90% were seen once. The CDR3 has 16 amino acids. V trimming: 6 bases; J trimming: 7 bases; junction bases outside the gene matches: 10. Per the germline V gene, CDR1 is MNHNY and CDR2 is SVGAGI (reference sequence).

The chain employs TRBV6-6 and TRBJ1-4; 11 bases map to TRBD1. The TCR comes from a woman between 25 and 40 years old with acute COVID-19. Sequenced sample: PBMCs or T cells enriched from blood (not recorded which). The DNA for the CDR3 is TGTGCCAGCAGCTACGAATCCGGGACAGGGGGTGAAAAACTGTTTTTT. The encoded protein is CASSYESGTGGEKLFF.